This is a list of T cell receptor beta chains from one sample in a study of control samples from healthy donors and cancer patients. Sequencing used immunoSEQ multiplex PCR; TCRdb keeps in-frame clones, though not all of them. This table has about 150,000 clones, over 85% appearing once. Specimen: blood. These receptors were obtained from a man aged 18 to 30 in good health. The CDR3 runs from the conserved cysteine through the conserved F or W. The order of the fields is D gene, clone size, V gene, J gene, CDR3 DNA, CDR3 protein. The D gene is left open where the match is weak. Size is stated for part of the rows, as once, few or many counts, or as a class when the clone is expanded.

TRBD2	.	TRBV4-1	TRBJ2-7	TGCGCCAGCAGCCGAAGTCGGGAGGTTCAATACGAGCAGTACTTC	CASSRSREVQYEQYF
TRBD2	.	TRBV7-6	TRBJ2-3	TGTGCCAGCAGCTTAGCTTCTCCTTGGACTAGCGGGAGAGATACGCAGTATTTT	CASSLASPWTSGRDTQYF
.	.	TRBV12-3/TRBV12-4	TRBJ1-1	TGTGCCACCCAGGGTCACACTGAAGCTTTCTTT	CATQGHTEAFF
TRBD1	.	TRBV4-1	TRBJ2-1	TGCGCCAGTGCCGGGACAGCTTACAATGAGCAGTTCTTC	CASAGTAYNEQFF
.	.	TRBV2	TRBJ2-7	TGTGCCAGCCGAGGGCAGGACTCCTACGAGCAGTACTTC	CASRGQDSYEQYF
.	.	TRBV25-1	TRBJ1-3	TGTGCCAGCAGTGAACTCGGGGGCGGAAACACCATATATTTT	CASSELGGGNTIYF
.	few	TRBV13	TRBJ2-5	TGTGCCAGCAGCCTTCACGAGACCCAGTACTTC	CASSLHETQYF
TRBD1	.	TRBV13	TRBJ1-3	TGTGCCAGCAGCTTGACAGGGTCTGGAAACACCATATATTTT	CASSLTGSGNTIYF
TRBD2	.	TRBV29-1	TRBJ2-3	TGCAGCGTTAAGGGACGGCTGACTAGCGGATCCACAGATACGCAGTATTTT	CSVKGRLTSGSTDTQYF
TRBD2	.	TRBV10-3	TRBJ2-7	TGTGCCATGGGAAACCGGGGGGTCGAGCAGTACTTC	CAMGNRGVEQYF
.	.	TRBV24-1	TRBJ2-7	TGTGCCACCAGTGATACCAGGGGAGGGGGCTACGAGCAGTACTTC	CATSDTRGGGYEQYF